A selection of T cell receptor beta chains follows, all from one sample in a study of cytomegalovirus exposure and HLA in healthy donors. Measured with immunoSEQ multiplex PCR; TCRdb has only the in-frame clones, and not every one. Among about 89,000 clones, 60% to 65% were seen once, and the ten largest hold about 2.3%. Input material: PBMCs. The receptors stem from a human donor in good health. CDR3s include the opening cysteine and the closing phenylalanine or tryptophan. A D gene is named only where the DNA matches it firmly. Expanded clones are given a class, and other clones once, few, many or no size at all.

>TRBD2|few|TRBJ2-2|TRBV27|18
TGTGCCAGCAGTTTATTGCCCGGGACTAGCGGCAACACCGGGGAGCTGTTTTTT
CASSLLPGTSGNTGELFF
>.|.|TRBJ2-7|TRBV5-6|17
TGTGCCAGCAGTTTAGGACCACAGGGGGGGTTATCCTACGAGCAGTACTTC
CASSLGPQGGLSYEQYF
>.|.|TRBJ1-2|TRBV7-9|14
TGTGCCAGCAGCTTTGAGAACCCCAACTATGGCTACACCTTC
CASSFENPNYGYTF
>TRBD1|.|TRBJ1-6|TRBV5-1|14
TGCGCCAGCAGCTTGGAACAGGGGGGATCACCCCTCCACTTT
CASSLEQGGSPLHF
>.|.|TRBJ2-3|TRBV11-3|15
TGTGCCAGCAGCCCGAGACTAGGATGGACAGATACGCAGTATTTT
CASSPRLGWTDTQYF
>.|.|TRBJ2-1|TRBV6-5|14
TGTGCCAGCGGCATTAGGAGCTCCTACAATGAGCAGTTCTTC
CASGIRSSYNEQFF
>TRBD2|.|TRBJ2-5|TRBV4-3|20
TGCGCCAGCAGCCAGGAACTTCCCGGGACTAGCGGGGGGGCCCGGGAGACCCAGTACTTC
CASSQELPGTSGGARETQYF
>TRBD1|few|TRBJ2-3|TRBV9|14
TGTGCCAGCAGCGACGGGACAGTGTCCGATACGCAGTATTTT
CASSDGTVSDTQYF
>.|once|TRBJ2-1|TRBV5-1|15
TGCGCCAGCAGCTTGGGGCCCAGTCTCTACAATGAGCAGTTCTTC
CASSLGPSLYNEQFF
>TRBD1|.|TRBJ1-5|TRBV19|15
TGTGCCAGTAGTACGACAGGGGCGAGCAATCAGCCCCAGCATTTT
CASSTTGASNQPQHF